This T cell receptor beta chain was documented in a study of T cells in Graves' hyperthyroidism and ophthalmopathy. Diagnoses were established using clinical symptoms, serum thyroxine and TRAb, thyroid ultrasound and orbital computed tomography. The PBMCs studied were ones that came from about 10 ml fresh peripheral blood. Amplified TCR beta CDR3 regions derived from RNA transcripts. The HTBI primer set was used in a first-round RT-PCR of the TCR CDR3. MiXCR, applied by TCRdb to the multiplex PCR reads, yields one record per CDR3 protein. The data contain about 640,000 distinct CDR3 sequences, 20% to 25% of them seen just once; the ten biggest clones take up 34%. The TCR originated in a man aged 30 to 39 with Graves' ophthalmopathy. Sequencing was performed on blood.

CDR3 amino acids: CASSQDRTTYNEQFF. The CDR3 DNA follows: TGTGCCAGCAGCCAAGACAGGACCACCTACAATGAGCAGTTCTTC. J is TRBJ2-1 and V is TRBV14; D uncertain. CDR1 SGHDN and CDR2 FVKESK come from the germline V gene. The CDR3 loop spans 15 amino acids. V was clipped by 0 bases and J by 2 bases, with 8 bases between them.